This is a list of T cell receptor beta chains from one sample in a study of T cell repertoires in cytomegalovirus infection. TCRdb fed the reads into MiXCR, producing one record per CDR3 protein. Of 600,000 to 700,000 distinct CDR3 sequences in the sample, around 35% were seen once. The antigens these receptors bind are not known. Sample: cultured PBMCs, taken from culture after CMV antigen stimulation. The receptor source for this set is a human donor in good health (CMV status not recorded). Some clones in this sample may be carry-over from other donors' samples. The CDR3 runs from the conserved cysteine through the conserved F or W. Fields, in order: clone size, D gene, J gene, V gene, CDR3 DNA, CDR3 protein. The D gene is left open where the match is weak. Not every row has a clone size; where given, it reads once, few, many or a size class.

few,TRBD2,TRBJ2-1,TRBV7-2,TGTGCCAGCAGCTTAGCTGGGGCGGGAGCGGGCTACAATGAGCAGTTCTTC,CASSLAGAGAGYNEQFF
many,.,TRBJ1-4,TRBV7-2,TGTGCCAGCAGCTTAATGCAGTGGAATGAAAAACTGTTTTTT,CASSLMQWNEKLFF
few,TRBD2,TRBJ2-3,TRBV6-1,TGTGCCAGCAGTGAAGTAGCGGGAGGGCCTGGGGATACGCAGTATTTT,CASSEVAGGPGDTQYF
few,.,TRBJ2-7,TRBV11-2,TGTGCCAGCAGCCTACCCGGGACCGGAACCTACGAGCAGTACTTC,CASSLPGTGTYEQYF
.,TRBD1,TRBJ2-7,TRBV11-1,TGTGCCAGCAATCACGTGGGACAGCACTACGAGCAGTACTTC,CASNHVGQHYEQYF
.,.,TRBJ1-2,TRBV18,TGTGCCAGCTCACCCGACATAAGAAACTATGGCTACACCTTC,CASSPDIRNYGYTF
.,.,TRBJ2-5,TRBV20-1,TGCAGTGCTAATACGGAGGGACGACAAGAGACCCAGTACTTC,CSANTEGRQETQYF
few,.,TRBJ2-1,TRBV7-2,TGTGCCAGCAGCCGCAGTGGGGTTTATGAGCAGTTCTTC,CASSRSGVYEQFF
.,.,TRBJ2-1,TRBV6-1,TGTGCCAGCAGTGCGGCGGGGTTTTCCTACAATGAGCAGTTCTTC,CASSAAGFSYNEQFF
.,.,TRBJ1-1,TRBV12-3/TRBV12-4,TGTGCCAGCGGTGAGGGGATGAACACTGAAGCTTTCTTT,CASGEGMNTEAFF
.,.,TRBJ1-4,TRBV9,TGTGCCAGCAGCCGGGACAAAGATGAAAAACTGTTTTTT,CASSRDKDEKLFF
.,.,TRBJ2-1,TRBV27,TGTGCCAGCAGTTTATTCTGGGGTCCTAGCAGTGAGCAGTTCTTC,CASSLFWGPSSEQFF
.,.,TRBJ2-1,TRBV6-6,TGTGCCAGCAGCCTGGGACAACCCCCTTACAATGAGCAGTTCTTC,CASSLGQPPYNEQFF
many,TRBD2,TRBJ2-1,TRBV7-2,TGTGCCAGCAGCTTTAGCGGGGGGAACAATGAGCAGTTCTTC,CASSFSGGNNEQFF
.,.,TRBJ1-6,TRBV5-4,TGTGCCAGCAGCAATCAGAATTCACCCCTCCACTTT,CASSNQNSPLHF
.,TRBD2,TRBJ2-1,TRBV28,TGTGCCAGCAGTTCCTTTAGCGGGGGGGCTTATGACCACAATGAGCAGTTCTTC,CASSSFSGGAYDHNEQFF
many,.,TRBJ2-7,TRBV6-1,TGTGCCAGCAGTCTTGACGGATTCTACGAGCAGTACTTC,CASSLDGFYEQYF
many,TRBD1,TRBJ2-7,TRBV6-1,TGTGCCAGCCTAGGTGAGACAGGGATTACCTACGAGCAGTACTTC,CASLGETGITYEQYF
.,.,TRBJ1-1,TRBV6-2/TRBV6-3,TGTGCCAGCAGTTACGACAGCTCGGACACTGAAGCTTTCTTT,CASSYDSSDTEAFF
few,.,TRBJ2-1,TRBV7-9,TGTGCCAGCAGTTCTCTGGGGGCCTTGGTTGAGCAGTTCTTC,CASSSLGALVEQFF
.,.,TRBJ1-6,TRBV7-2,TGTGCCAGCAGCTCCAAGACATATAATTCACCCCTCCACTTT,CASSSKTYNSPLHF
once,.,TRBJ2-3,TRBV6-8,TGTGCCAGCAGTTATCGGACGGGAGCAGATACGCAGTATTTT,CASSYRTGADTQYF
few,.,TRBJ2-1,TRBV20-1,TGCAGTGCTAGTTCCTTTAGCGGAGTGTTATACAATGAGCAGTTCTTC,CSASSFSGVLYNEQFF
.,.,TRBJ1-5,TRBV24-1,TGTGCCACCAGCCGGGACATCCAGCCCCAGCATTTT,CATSRDIQPQHF
few,TRBD1,TRBJ2-3,TRBV12-3/TRBV12-4,TGTGCCAGCAGTTCCTACAGGGGTCCCGATACGCAGTATTTT,CASSSYRGPDTQYF
once,.,TRBJ2-3,TRBV20-1,TGCAGTGTCACAGGCCCAGGCACAGATACGCAGTATTTT,CSVTGPGTDTQYF
.,.,TRBJ2-7,TRBV5-5,TGTGCCAGCAGCTTTCCCCAGGGTAGCTACGAGCAGTACTTC,CASSFPQGSYEQYF
many,TRBD1,TRBJ2-6,TRBV7-2,TGTGCCAGCAGCTTGCCAGGGGGCAGGTCTGGGGCCAACGTCCTGACTTTC,CASSLPGGRSGANVLTF
.,.,TRBJ2-3,TRBV7-4,TGTGCCAGCAGCCCCCGTGACCAGTTTTCCGGAGTTAGCACAGATACGCAGTATTTT,CASSPRDQFSGVSTDTQYF
few,.,TRBJ1-3,TRBV6-1,TGTGCCAGCAGGCGTCCTGGAAACACCATATATTTT,CASRRPGNTIYF
.,.,TRBJ2-7,TRBV4-1,TGCGCCAGCAGCCAAGATAATGACCGGTCGGACTACGAGCAGTACTTC,CASSQDNDRSDYEQYF
.,TRBD2,TRBJ2-3,TRBV5-4,TGTGCCAGCAGCTTTAGGACTAGCGGGATCGGAGATACGCAGTATTTT,CASSFRTSGIGDTQYF
.,.,TRBJ1-4,TRBV7-9,TGTGCCAGCAGCGATCCCGGGGGAAATAATGAAAAACTGTTTTTT,CASSDPGGNNEKLFF
many,.,TRBJ2-2,TRBV7-2,TGTGCCAGCAGGCAGAGTAGCCCCACCGGGGAGCTGTTTTTT,CASRQSSPTGELFF
few,TRBD1,TRBJ1-5,TRBV7-2,TGTGCCAGCAGCTCTGGACCTCTGTTGGACAGGTCACGTTATCAGCCCCAGCATTTT,CASSSGPLLDRSRYQPQHF
.,.,TRBJ2-5,TRBV6-1,TGTGCCAGCAGTGAAGGGGGGGAGGAGACCCAGTACTTC,CASSEGGEETQYF
.,.,TRBJ1-6,TRBV6-5,TGTGCCAGCAGCCTGGGCGGAGCACCCCTCCACTTT,CASSLGGAPLHF
.,TRBD1,TRBJ2-3,TRBV12-3/TRBV12-4,TGTGCCAGCAGTCCAGGGACAGAGCGTCTCACAGATACGCAGTATTTT,CASSPGTERLTDTQYF
.,.,TRBJ1-2,TRBV7-2,TGTGCCAGCAGCTTATCGGGTGCCTTCTACACCTTC,CASSLSGAFYTF
.,TRBD1,TRBJ2-5,TRBV5-1,TGCGCCAGCAGCCGGCCCCGGGACAGGGGGTACCAAGAGACCCAGTACTTC,CASSRPRDRGYQETQYF
few,.,TRBJ1-1,TRBV7-9,TGTGCCAGCAGCTTAAGCCGGGGTTGGAACACTGAAGCTTTCTTT,CASSLSRGWNTEAFF
.,TRBD1,TRBJ1-4,TRBV6-6,TGTGCCAGCAGAGTCCAGGGGGCGACTGAAAAACTGTTTTTT,CASRVQGATEKLFF
.,.,TRBJ2-1,TRBV6-6,TGTGCCAGCGACCCACGGAGGTCCTACAATGAGCAGTTCTTC,CASDPRRSYNEQFF
few,.,TRBJ2-7,TRBV6-1,TGTGCCAGCAGTGAAGCCCCCGCCGGATACGAGCAGTACTTC,CASSEAPAGYEQYF
.,.,TRBJ1-1,TRBV14,TGTGCCAGCAGCCCCCAGGTCCAATCTGAAGCTTTCTTT,CASSPQVQSEAFF
few,TRBD2,TRBJ2-7,TRBV7-6,TGTGCCAGCAGCTTAGCGCTTGGGCTAGCGGGCTACGAGCAGTACTTC,CASSLALGLAGYEQYF
.,.,TRBJ2-7,TRBV7-2,TGTGCCAGCACCACTGGGGTAGCAGAATCCTACGAGCAGTACTTC,CASTTGVAESYEQYF
few,.,TRBJ2-1,TRBV7-2,TGTGCCAGCAGCTCCCTTGGTGGGAGAGGGAATGAGCAGTTCTTC,CASSSLGGRGNEQFF
many,TRBD2,TRBJ2-5,TRBV7-2,TGTGCCAGCAGCTTTCTCGGGGGGGGTGAGACCCAGTACTTC,CASSFLGGGETQYF
.,TRBD1,TRBJ1-5,TRBV18,TGTGCCAGCTCACAGGGGACAGGGGAAAGTCAGCCCCAGCATTTT,CASSQGTGESQPQHF
.,TRBD2,TRBJ2-3,TRBV6-1,TGTGCCAGCCGGGGGGTTGTTAGCACAGATACGCAGTATTTT,CASRGVVSTDTQYF
.,TRBD2,TRBJ2-1,TRBV5-4,TGTGCCACCCCAAAGCCGGGACCTCGGACTAGCGGGAGCTCCTACAATGAGCAGTTCTTC,CATPKPGPRTSGSSYNEQFF
.,TRBD1,TRBJ2-1,TRBV5-1,TGCGCCAGCAGCATCGACAGGGGTAGGAACAATGAGCAGTTCTTC,CASSIDRGRNNEQFF